The entry below gives a single TCR beta chain sequence along with its context. The antigen is unknown. This entry is derived from a study of shared clonotypes between healthy human individuals. Overall study findings and caveats: Specimens sampled were limited to blood, with tissue repertoires likely differing.

The donors, healthy adults who were HIV-negative, had experienced no recent acute infections or vaccinations. For every subset, genomic DNA was evenly distributed across several immunoSEQ plates. Using approximately 200 ng DNA, some 30,000 T cell genomes, the sorted-subset replicate PCRs were run. TCRdb keeps only in-frame clones here, not all; method: immunoSEQ multiplex PCR. The table has 2.5 million or so clones, approximately 94% seen once; the top ten hold around 0.14%. Germline lookup yields CDR1 LGHNA and CDR2 YSLEER. Trimming at V came to 3 bases and at J to 0 bases, leaving 9 bases not matched to a gene. This CDR3 comprises 18 residues.

Sequencing input: naive CD4+ T cells sorted from blood. Subset specified: CD45RA+ positively selected. J is TRBJ1-4 and V is TRBV4-3; 8 positions match TRBD1. The receptor was derived from a man between 18 and 29 years old in good health. The CDR3 reads CASSHAWDRKSTNEKLFF. CDR3 nucleotide sequence: TGCGCCAGCAGCCACGCCTGGGACAGGAAATCAACTAATGAAAAACTGTTTTTT.